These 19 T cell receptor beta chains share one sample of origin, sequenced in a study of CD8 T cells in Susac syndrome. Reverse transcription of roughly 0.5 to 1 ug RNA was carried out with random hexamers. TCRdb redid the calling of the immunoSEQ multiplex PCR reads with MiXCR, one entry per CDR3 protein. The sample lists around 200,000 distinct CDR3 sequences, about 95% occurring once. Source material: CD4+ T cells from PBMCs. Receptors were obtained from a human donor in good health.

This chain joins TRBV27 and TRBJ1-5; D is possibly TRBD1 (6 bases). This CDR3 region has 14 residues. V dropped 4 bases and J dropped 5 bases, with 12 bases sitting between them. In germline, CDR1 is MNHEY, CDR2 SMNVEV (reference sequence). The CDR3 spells CASSSGRGYQPQHF. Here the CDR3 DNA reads TGTGCCAGCAGTTCCGGTAGGGGGTATCAGCCCCAGCATTTT.

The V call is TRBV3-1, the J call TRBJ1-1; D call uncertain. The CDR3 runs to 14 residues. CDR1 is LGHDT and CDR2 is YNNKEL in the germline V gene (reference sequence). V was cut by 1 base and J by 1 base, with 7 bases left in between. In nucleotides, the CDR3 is TGTGCCAGCAGCCAAGGGCAGACGAACACTGAAGCTTTCTTT. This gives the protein CASSQGQTNTEAFF.

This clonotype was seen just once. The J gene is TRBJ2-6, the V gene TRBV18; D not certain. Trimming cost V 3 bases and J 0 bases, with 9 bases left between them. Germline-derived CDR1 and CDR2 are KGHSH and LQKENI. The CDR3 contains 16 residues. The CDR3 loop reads CASSPDAVSGANVLTF. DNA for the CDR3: TGTGCCAGCTCACCGGATGCGGTCTCTGGGGCCAACGTCCTGACTTTC. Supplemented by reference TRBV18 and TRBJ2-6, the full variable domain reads NAGVMQNPRHLVRRRGQEARLRCSPMKGHSHVYWYRQLPEEGLKFMVYLQKENIIDESGMPKERFSAEFPKEGPSILRIQQVVRGDSAAYFCASSPDAVSGANVLTFGAGSRLTVL.

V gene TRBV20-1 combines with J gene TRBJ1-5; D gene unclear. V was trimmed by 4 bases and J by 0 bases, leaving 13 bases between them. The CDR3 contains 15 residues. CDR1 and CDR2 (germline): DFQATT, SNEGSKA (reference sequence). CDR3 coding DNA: TGCAGTGCTAAAGCGGGCCCGTATAGCAATCAGCCCCAGCATTTT. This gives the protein CSAKAGPYSNQPQHF.

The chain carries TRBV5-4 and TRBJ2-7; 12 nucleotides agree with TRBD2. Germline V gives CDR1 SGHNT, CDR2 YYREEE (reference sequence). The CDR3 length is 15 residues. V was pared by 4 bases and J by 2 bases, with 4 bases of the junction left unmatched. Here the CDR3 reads CASSPGLAGTYEQYV. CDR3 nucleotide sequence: TGTGCCAGCAGCCCCGGACTAGCGGGGACCTACGAGCAGTACGTC.

CDR3 residues: CASSVLVSGTQYF. The DNA of the CDR3 is TGTGCCAGCAGCGTACTAGTCTCGGGGACCCAGTACTTC. The gene calls are TRBV9 and TRBJ2-5; D unclear. The CDR3 spans 13 residues. Per germline, CDR1 SGDLS and CDR2 YYNGEE. V lost 1 base to trimming and J lost 7 bases, with 11 bases between them.

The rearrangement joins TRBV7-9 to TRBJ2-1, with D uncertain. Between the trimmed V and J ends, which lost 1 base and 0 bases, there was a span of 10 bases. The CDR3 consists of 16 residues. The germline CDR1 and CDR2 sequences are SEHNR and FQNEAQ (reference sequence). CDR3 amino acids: CASSLVGTSSYNEQFF. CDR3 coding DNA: TGTGCCAGCAGCTTAGTGGGCACGAGCTCCTACAATGAGCAGTTCTTC.

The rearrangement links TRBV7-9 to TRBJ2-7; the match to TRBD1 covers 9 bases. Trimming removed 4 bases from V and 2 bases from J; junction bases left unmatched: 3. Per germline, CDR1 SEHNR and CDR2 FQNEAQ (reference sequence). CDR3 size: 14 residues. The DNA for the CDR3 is TGTGCCAGCAGCTACGGGACAGGGACCTACGAGCAGTACGTC. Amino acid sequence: CASSYGTGTYEQYV.

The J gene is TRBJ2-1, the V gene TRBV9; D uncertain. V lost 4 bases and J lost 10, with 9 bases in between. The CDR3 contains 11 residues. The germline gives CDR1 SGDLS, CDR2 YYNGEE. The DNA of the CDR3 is TGTGCCAGCAGCAGCCTAAGCGAGCAGTTCTTC. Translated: CASSSLSEQFF.

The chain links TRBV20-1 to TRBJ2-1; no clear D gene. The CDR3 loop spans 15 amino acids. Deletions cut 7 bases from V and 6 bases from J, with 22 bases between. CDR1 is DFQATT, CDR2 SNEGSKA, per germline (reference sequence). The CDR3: CSVPFPGGDPNEQFF. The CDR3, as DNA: TGCAGTGTACCATTCCCAGGCGGTGATCCCAATGAGCAGTTCTTC.

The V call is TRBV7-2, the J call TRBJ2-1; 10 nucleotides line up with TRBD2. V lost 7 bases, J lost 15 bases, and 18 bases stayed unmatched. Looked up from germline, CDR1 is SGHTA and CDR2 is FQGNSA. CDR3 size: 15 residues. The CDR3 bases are TGTGCCAGCACCCCGGGAATAGCGGGGGGCAGATTTCCGTTCTTC. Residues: CASTPGIAGGRFPFF.

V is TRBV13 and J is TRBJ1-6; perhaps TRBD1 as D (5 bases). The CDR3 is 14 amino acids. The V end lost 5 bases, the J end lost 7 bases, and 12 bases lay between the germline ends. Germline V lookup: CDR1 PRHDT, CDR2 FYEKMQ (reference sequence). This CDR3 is CASSLGTLNSPLHF. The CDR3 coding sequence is TGTGCCAGCAGCCTCGGGACCCTCAATTCACCCCTCCACTTT.

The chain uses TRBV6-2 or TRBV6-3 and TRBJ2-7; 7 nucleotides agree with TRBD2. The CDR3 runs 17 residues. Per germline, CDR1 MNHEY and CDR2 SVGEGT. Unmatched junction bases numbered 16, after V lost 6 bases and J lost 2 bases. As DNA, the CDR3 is TGTGCCAGCAGCCCCGCCGTAGGACTAGACGTTACCTACGAGCAGTACTTC. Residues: CASSPAVGLDVTYEQYF.

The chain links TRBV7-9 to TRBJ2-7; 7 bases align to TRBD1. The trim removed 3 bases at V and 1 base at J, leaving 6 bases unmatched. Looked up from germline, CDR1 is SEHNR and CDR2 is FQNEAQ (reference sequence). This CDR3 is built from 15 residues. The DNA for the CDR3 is TGTGCCAGCAGCTTGGGACAGAATCCTTCCTACGAGCAGTACGTC. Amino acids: CASSLGQNPSYEQYV.

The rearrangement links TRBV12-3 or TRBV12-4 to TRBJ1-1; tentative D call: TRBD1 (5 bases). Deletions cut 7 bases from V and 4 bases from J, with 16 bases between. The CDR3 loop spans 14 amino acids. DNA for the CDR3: TGTGCCAGCAACCTCGTTCAGGGAGTCACTGAAGCTTTCTTT. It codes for CASNLVQGVTEAFF.

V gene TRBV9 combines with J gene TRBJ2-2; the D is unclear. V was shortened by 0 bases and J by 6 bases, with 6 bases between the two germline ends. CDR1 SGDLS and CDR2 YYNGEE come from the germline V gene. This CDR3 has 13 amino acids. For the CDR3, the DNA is TGTGCCAGCAGCGTAGCTACTCCCGGGGAGCTGTTTTTT. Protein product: CASSVATPGELFF.

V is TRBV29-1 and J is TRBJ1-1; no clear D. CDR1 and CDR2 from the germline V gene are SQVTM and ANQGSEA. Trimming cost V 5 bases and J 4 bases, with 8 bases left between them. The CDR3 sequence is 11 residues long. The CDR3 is CSVTAGTEAFF. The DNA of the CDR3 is TGCAGCGTTACGGCTGGCACTGAAGCTTTCTTT. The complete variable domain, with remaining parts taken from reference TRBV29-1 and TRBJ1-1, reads SAVISQKPSRDICQRGTSLTIQCQVDSQVTMMFWYRQQPGQSLTLIATANQGSEATYESGFVIDKFPISRPNLTFSTLTVSNMSPEDSSIYLCSVTAGTEAFFGQGTRLTVV.

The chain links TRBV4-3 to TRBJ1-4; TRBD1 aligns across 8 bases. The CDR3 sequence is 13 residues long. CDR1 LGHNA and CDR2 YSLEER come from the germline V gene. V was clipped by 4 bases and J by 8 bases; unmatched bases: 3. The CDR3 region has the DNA TGCGCCAGCAGCCGGACAGGGCAAGAAAAACTGTTTTTT. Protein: CASSRTGQEKLFF.

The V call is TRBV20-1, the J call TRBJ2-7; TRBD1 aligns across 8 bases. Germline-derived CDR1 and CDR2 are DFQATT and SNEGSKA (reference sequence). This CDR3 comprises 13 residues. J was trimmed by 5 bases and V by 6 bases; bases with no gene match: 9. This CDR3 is CSAVTGADHEQYF. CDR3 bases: TGCAGTGCAGTGACAGGGGCCGACCACGAGCAGTACTTC.